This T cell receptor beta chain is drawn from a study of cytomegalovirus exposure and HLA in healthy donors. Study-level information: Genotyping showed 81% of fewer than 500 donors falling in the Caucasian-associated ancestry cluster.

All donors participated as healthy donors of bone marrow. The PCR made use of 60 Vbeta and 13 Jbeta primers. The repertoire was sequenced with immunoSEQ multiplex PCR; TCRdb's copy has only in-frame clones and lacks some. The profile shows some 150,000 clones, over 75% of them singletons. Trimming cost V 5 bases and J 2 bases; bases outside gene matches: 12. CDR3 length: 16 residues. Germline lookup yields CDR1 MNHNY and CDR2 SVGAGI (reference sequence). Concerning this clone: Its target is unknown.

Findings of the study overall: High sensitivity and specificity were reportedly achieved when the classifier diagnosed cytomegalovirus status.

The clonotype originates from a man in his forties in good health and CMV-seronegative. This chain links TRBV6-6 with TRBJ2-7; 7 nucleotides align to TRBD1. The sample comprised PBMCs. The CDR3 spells CASSQGPRQGTYEQYF. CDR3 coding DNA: TGTGCCAGCAGTCAAGGGCCCCGACAGGGCACCTACGAGCAGTACTTC.